These 30 T cell receptor beta chains came from one sample sequenced in a study of T cells after yellow fever vaccination. From the 5' RACE reads, TCRdb called clonotypes with MiXCR, one entry per CDR3 protein. This table has tens of thousands of distinct CDR3 sequences, roughly 7.3% appearing once. The sample in question was CD8+ T cells sorted from PBMCs, obtained approximately 15 days after the first yellow fever vaccination. The receptors come from a man younger than 35 who received the YFV17D yellow fever vaccine.

This clonotype was seen repeatedly, ten times or more. This chain uses TRBV7-9 with TRBJ2-1, with 7 positions matching TRBD1. CDR3 length: 16 residues. Unmatched junction bases numbered 16, after V lost 6 bases and J lost 8 bases. In germline, CDR1 is SEHNR, CDR2 FQNEAQ (reference sequence). CDR3 coding DNA: TGTGCCAGCAGTTTAAGGTACGGACAGGCGGCGGATGAGCAGTTCTTC. Amino acids: CASSLRYGQAADEQFF.

As regards this clonotype: One junction end disagrees with the germline gene, perhaps due to a read error. The V call is TRBV3-1, the J call TRBJ2-6; 10 bases map to TRBD2. Looked up from germline, CDR1 is LGHDT and CDR2 is YNNKEL (reference sequence). The length of the CDR3 is 19 residues. The CDR3 loop is CACSLLGGSGGSGANVLTF. For the CDR3, the DNA is TGTGCCTGCAGTCTCCTGGGGGGTAGCGGGGGGTCTGGGGCCAACGTCCTGACTTTC. The variable domain in full, with the rest retrieved from reference TRBV3-1 and TRBJ2-6, is DTAVSQTPKYLVTQMGNDKSIKCEQNLGHDTMYWYKQDSKKFLKIMFSYNNKELIINETVPNRFSPKSPDKAHLNLHINSLELGDSAVYFCACSLLGGSGGSGANVLTFGAGSRLTVL.

At least ten counts were recorded for this clonotype. V and J are TRBV2 and TRBJ2-3; TRBD1 matches at 8 bases. The length of the CDR3 is 13 residues. V was clipped by 9 bases and J by 2 bases; unmatched bases: 4. In germline, CDR1 is SNHLY, CDR2 FYNNEI. The CDR3 DNA reads TGTGCCAGAGACAGGGGATCCACAGATACGCAGTATTTT. This gives the protein CARDRGSTDTQYF.

This clonotype has at least ten counts. This sequence joins TRBV27 and TRBJ1-2; D may be TRBD1 (5 bases). Deletions cut 2 bases from V and 7 bases from J, with 11 bases between. The germline CDR1 and CDR2 sequences are MNHEY and SMNVEV (reference sequence). CDR3 length equals 13 residues. As DNA, the CDR3 is TGTGCCAGCAGTTTAAGGGGCCGGGGTGGCTACACCTTC. The encoded protein is CASSLRGRGGYTF.

This clonotype has ten or more counts. The CDR3 spells CASSLARGRGTEAFF. The CDR3 region has the DNA TGTGCCAGCAGCTTAGCGCGGGGACGGGGCACTGAAGCTTTCTTT. The chain employs TRBV7-9 and TRBJ1-1; possible D gene TRBD1, 5 bases. The CDR3 spans 15 residues. The V end lost 0 bases, the J end lost 4 bases, and 12 bases lay between the germline ends. The germline V gene encodes CDR1 SEHNR and CDR2 FQNEAQ (reference sequence). Together with reference TRBV7-9 and TRBJ1-1, the CDR3 gives the full variable domain: DTGVSQNPRHKITKRGQNVTFRCDPISEHNRLYWYRQTLGQGPEFLTYFQNEAQLEKSRLLSDRFSAERPKGSFSTLEIQRTEQGDSAMYLCASSLARGRGTEAFFGQGTRLTVV.

This clonotype was seen ten or more times. V and J are TRBV19 and TRBJ2-7, with 8 bases aligning to TRBD1. This CDR3 has 13 residues. After removal of 6 bases from V and 9 bases from J, the junction contained 10 bases not matched to a gene. Germline V gene data show CDR1 as LNHDA and CDR2 as SQIVND (reference sequence). CDR3 nucleotides: TGTGCCAGTAGCCAGGGGGCTCCTTCAGGGCAGTACTTC. Amino acid sequence: CASSQGAPSGQYF.

This clonotype was detected many times. J is TRBJ2-5 and V is TRBV6-2 or TRBV6-3, with unresolved D. CDR1 and CDR2 (germline): MNHEY, SVGEGT. Trimming shortened V by 2 bases and J by 2 bases, and 6 bases separated the two germline ends. The CDR3 is made up of 13 amino acids. CDR3 DNA: TGTGCCAGCAGTTACAGGGAACAAGAGACCCAGTACTTC. Residues: CASSYREQETQYF.

This clonotype has ten or more counts. The J gene is TRBJ2-5, the V gene TRBV7-8; the D call may be TRBD1 or TRBD2 (5 bases each). V lost 4 bases, J lost 5 bases, and 11 bases lay in between. There are 13 residues in the CDR3. The germline V gene encodes CDR1 SGHVS and CDR2 FQNEAQ. CDR3 coding DNA: TGTGCCAGCAGCTCCACAGGCGGGGAGACCCAGTACTTC. This codes for CASSSTGGETQYF.

This clonotype appeared many times. The chain combines TRBV11-2 with TRBJ2-1; D remains unclear. CDR1 is SGHAT and CDR2 is FQNNGV in the germline V gene. The V end lost 3 bases, the J end lost 7 bases, and 7 bases lay between the germline ends. The length of the CDR3 is 12 residues. The CDR3: CASSFYSNEQFF. The DNA for the CDR3 is TGTGCCAGCAGCTTCTACAGTAATGAGCAGTTCTTC.

The V gene is TRBV11-2, the J gene TRBJ2-1, with 12 bases lining up with TRBD2. CDR3 length: 17 residues. Trimming cost V 0 bases and J 8 bases; bases outside gene matches: 8. CDR1 is SGHAT, CDR2 FQNNGV, per germline. The CDR3 bases are TGTGCCAGCAGCTTAGATAAATTCGGACTAGCGGGGTATGAGCAGTTCTTC. Residues: CASSLDKFGLAGYEQFF.

The V gene is TRBV3-1, the J gene TRBJ2-5; D uncertain. The CDR3 has 15 residues. V gave up 1 base and J gave up 2 bases, with 11 bases separating them. From germline, CDR1 is LGHDT and CDR2 YNNKEL (reference sequence). Here the CDR3 DNA reads TGTGCCAGCAGCCAAGGTTTCAGGCAACAAGAGACCCAGTACTTC. This translates into CASSQGFRQQETQYF.

This clonotype was counted at least ten times. This chain links TRBV5-4 with TRBJ2-1; 8 bases fit TRBD1. Germline V gene lookup returns CDR1 SGHNT and CDR2 YYREEE (reference sequence). CDR3 length: 15 residues. Losses at the gene ends were 4 bases for V and 7 bases for J; bases not matched to a gene: 10. As DNA, the CDR3 is TGTGCCAGCAGCGCGGACAGGGTAAAGAAAAATGAGCAGTTCTTC. Amino acids: CASSADRVKKNEQFF.

This clonotype has at least ten counts. The rearrangement uses TRBV6-1 and TRBJ2-1, with no clear D. With 0 bases removed from V and 4 bases from J, the gap between germline ends came to 10 bases. The germline V gene encodes CDR1 MNHNS and CDR2 SASEGT. The CDR3 is 15 amino acids. The CDR3 protein is CASSEAGYNYNEQFF. The CDR3 region has the DNA TGTGCCAGCAGTGAAGCGGGTTACAATTACAATGAGCAGTTCTTC.

This clonotype was picked up many times. V usage is TRBV6-5 and J usage is TRBJ1-1; tentative D call: TRBD1 (5 bases). With 6 bases removed from V and 5 bases from J, the gap between germline ends came to 16 bases. Germline loops: CDR1 MNHEY, CDR2 SVGAGI. The CDR3 extends over 14 amino acids. CDR3 region: CASSLDGRGTEAFF. The CDR3, as DNA: TGTGCCAGCAGCCTCGACGGCCGGGGGACTGAAGCTTTCTTT.

This clonotype occurred many times. The rearrangement uses TRBV6-5 and TRBJ2-3, with a tentative D call TRBD2 (7 bases). This CDR3 is built from 16 residues. V was trimmed by 8 bases and J by 2 bases, leaving 20 bases between them. Germline CDR1 reads MNHEY; CDR2 reads SVGAGI. CDR3 sequence: CASGSVGGRDTDTQYF. The CDR3 DNA reads as TGTGCCAGCGGGTCTGTGGGGGGGCGGGACACAGATACGCAGTATTTT.

The table lists this clonotype with many counts. The chain is built from TRBV15 and TRBJ2-3, with 11 positions matching TRBD2. The CDR3 is 17 amino acids. J was trimmed by 0 bases and V by 6 bases; bases with no gene match: 8. From germline, CDR1 is LNHNV and CDR2 YYDKDF (reference sequence). CDR3 sequence (DNA): TGTGCCACCAGTAGCGGGGGGGCCGGATCTAGCACAGATACGCAGTATTTT. Translated: CATSSGGAGSSTDTQYF. Full variable domain (rest looked up from reference TRBV15 and TRBJ2-3): DAMVIQNPRYQVTQFGKPVTLSCSQTLNHNVMYWYQQKSSQAPKLLFHYYDKDFNNEADTPDNFQSRRPNTSFCFLDIRSPGLGDTAMYLCATSSGGAGSSTDTQYFGPGTRLTVL.

A remark on this clonotype: A much larger clone lies one base from this, so it may be a read error. This chain connects TRBV7-2 to TRBJ2-2, with D uncertain. This CDR3 has 15 residues. The ends were cut back, 8 bases at V and 3 bases at J, with 16 bases in the middle. Germline V gives CDR1 SGHTA, CDR2 FQGNSA. CDR3 amino acids: CASREDLTHTGELFF. The DNA for the CDR3 is TGTGCCAGCCGCGAAGACCTTACCCACACCGGGGAGCTGTTTTTT.

This clonotype was detected ten times or more. This chain links TRBV5-4 with TRBJ2-5, with TRBD1 matching 11 bases. Germline V gene sequence: CDR1 SGHNT, CDR2 YYREEE (reference sequence). This CDR3 is built from 15 residues. Trimming at V came to 2 bases and at J to 7 bases, leaving 7 bases not matched to a gene. This CDR3 reads CASSFGQGAGVTQYF. In DNA form, the CDR3 reads TGTGCCAGCAGCTTTGGACAGGGGGCTGGAGTGACCCAGTACTTC.

In its sample, this clonotype was seen a few times. The rearrangement joins TRBV7-2 to TRBJ2-3; D uncertain. The CDR3 is made up of 15 amino acids. Trimming cost V 0 bases and J 2 bases, with 9 bases left between them. Per the germline V gene, CDR1 is SGHTA and CDR2 is FQGNSA. The CDR3 nucleotides are TGTGCCAGCAGCTTAGCGCTAGAATACACAGATACGCAGTATTTT. It encodes CASSLALEYTDTQYF.

This clonotype was seen ten or more times. The chain joins TRBV6-4 to TRBJ2-3; D might be TRBD1 (6 bases). The V and J ends lost 4 bases and 4 bases respectively, with 9 bases between them. The CDR3 spans 13 residues. Germline V gene sequence: CDR1 MRHNA, CDR2 SNTAGT. The CDR3 sequence: CASSGPGADTQYF. As DNA, the CDR3 is TGTGCCAGCAGTGGTCCAGGGGCAGATACGCAGTATTTT.

This clonotype was picked up many times. This sequence joins TRBV7-8 and TRBJ2-3; a possible D gene is TRBD2 (6 bases). Germline-derived CDR1 and CDR2 are SGHVS and FQNEAQ. This CDR3 has 15 residues. Between the trimmed V and J ends, which lost 3 bases and 4 bases, there was a span of 14 bases. CDR3 protein: CASSLNAGWADTQYF. The CDR3 region has the DNA TGTGCCAGCAGCTTGAACGCGGGGTGGGCAGATACGCAGTATTTT.

The chain is built from TRBV7-3 and TRBJ1-1; D not certain. This CDR3 is 13 amino acids long. Per germline, CDR1 SGHTA and CDR2 FQGTGA. The V end was cut by 2 bases, the J end by 3 bases, with 7 bases between. This CDR3 reads CASSLAGDTEAFF. CDR3 sequence (DNA): TGTGCCAGCAGCTTAGCAGGTGACACTGAAGCTTTCTTT.

This clonotype appeared many times. V usage is TRBV19 and J usage is TRBJ2-1, with D tentatively TRBD1 or TRBD2 (5 bases each). Germline values: CDR1 LNHDA, CDR2 SQIVND (reference sequence). The V and J ends lost 4 bases and 6 bases respectively, with 13 bases between them. The length of the CDR3 is 14 residues. DNA for the CDR3: TGTGCCAGTAGTAGGGGGTCGCGGTTCAATGAGCAGTTCTTC. Translating it yields CASSRGSRFNEQFF.

In this sample, this clonotype turned up many times. The chain uses TRBV4-1 and TRBJ2-3, with D tentatively TRBD1 or TRBD2 (8 bases each). The CDR3 is 16 residues long. The germline V gene has CDR1 MGHRA and CDR2 YSYEKL. Between the trimmed V and J ends, which lost 6 bases and 2 bases, there was a span of 18 bases. The CDR3 is CASRQGAGGVTDTQYF. The CDR3 DNA sequence: TGCGCCAGCAGGCAGGGGGCGGGGGGCGTCACAGATACGCAGTATTTT.

Notes on this clonotype: A much larger clone lies a single base off, so this may be a read error. V is TRBV11-1 and J is TRBJ2-1; D remains ambiguous. Trimming removed 4 bases from V and 5 bases from J, with 18 bases in between. Germline V CDR1 and CDR2: SGHAT, FQDESV (reference sequence). The CDR3 runs 16 residues. The CDR3 loop reads CASSSSDQNNNNEQFF. The CDR3 coding sequence is TGTGCCAGCAGCTCAAGCGACCAAAACAACAACAATGAGCAGTTCTTC. The full variable domain, in which reference TRBV11-1 and TRBJ2-1 provide the parts outside the CDR3, is EAEVAQSPRYKITEKSQAVAFWCDPISGHATLYWYRQILGQGPELLVQFQDESVVDDSQLPKDRFSAERLKGVDSTLKIQPAELGDSAMYLCASSSSDQNNNNEQFFGPGTRLTVL.

This clonotype was counted many times. The chain uses TRBV12-3 or TRBV12-4 and TRBJ2-5; no clear D gene. Trimming cost V 3 bases and J 2 bases, with 10 bases left between them. The CDR3 is 14 residues long. Written as DNA, the CDR3 is TGTGCCAGCAGTTTGGCCGGGCTGCAAGAGACCCAGTACTTC. Its translation: CASSLAGLQETQYF.

This clonotype was observed many times. V is TRBV29-1 and J is TRBJ2-1, with TRBD2 matching over 9 bases. The CDR3 consists of 15 residues. Germline assignment: CDR1 SQVTM and CDR2 ANQGSEA. J was trimmed by 2 bases and V by 7 bases; bases with no gene match: 9. Here the CDR3 reads CSAQGVAGAYNEQFF. CDR3 coding DNA: TGCAGCGCACAAGGGGTAGCGGGGGCCTACAATGAGCAGTTCTTC.

This clonotype was counted ten times or more. The chain is built from TRBV6-2 or TRBV6-3 and TRBJ2-6; weak D call: TRBD1 (6 bases). Looked up from germline, CDR1 is MNHEY and CDR2 is SVGEGT. This CDR3 spans 16 amino acids. Trimming pared 5 bases from V and 0 bases from J, leaving 11 bases between. The CDR3 sequence: CASSPPGVSGANVLTF. CDR3 bases: TGTGCCAGCAGTCCTCCAGGGGTCTCTGGGGCCAACGTCCTGACTTTC.

The table lists this clonotype with many counts. The V and J genes are TRBV9 and TRBJ1-2; 8 nucleotides match TRBD1. In germline, CDR1 is SGDLS, CDR2 YYNGEE. With V trimmed by 4 bases and J by 4 bases, 9 bases remained unmatched. The CDR3 loop spans 15 amino acids. CDR3 nucleotides: TGTGCCAGCAGCCCAGGCCGGGACAGGACCTATGGCTACACCTTC. It specifies CASSPGRDRTYGYTF.

This clonotype has a count of ten or more. The gene calls are TRBV18 and TRBJ2-1; D might be TRBD1 (6 bases). The CDR3 length is 15 residues. Germline-derived CDR1 and CDR2 are KGHSH and LQKENI. The ends were cut back, 5 bases at V and 1 base at J, with 12 bases in the middle. The CDR3 sequence: CASSYGQYSYNEQFF. The CDR3 DNA follows: TGTGCCAGCTCATATGGACAGTATTCCTACAATGAGCAGTTCTTC.